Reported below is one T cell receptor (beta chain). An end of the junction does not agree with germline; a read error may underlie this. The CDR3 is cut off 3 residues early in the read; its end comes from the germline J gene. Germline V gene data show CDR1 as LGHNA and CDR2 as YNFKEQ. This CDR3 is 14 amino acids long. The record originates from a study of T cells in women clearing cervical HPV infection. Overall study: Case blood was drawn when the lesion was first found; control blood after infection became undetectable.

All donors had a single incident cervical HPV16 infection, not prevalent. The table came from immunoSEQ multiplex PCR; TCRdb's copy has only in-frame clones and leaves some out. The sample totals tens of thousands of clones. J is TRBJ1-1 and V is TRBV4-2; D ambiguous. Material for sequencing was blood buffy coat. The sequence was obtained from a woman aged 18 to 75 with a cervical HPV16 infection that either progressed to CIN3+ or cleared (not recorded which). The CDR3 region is CASSLTALNTEAFF. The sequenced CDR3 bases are TGCGCCAGCAGCCTGACCGCACTAAACACTGAA.